This TCR beta chain was sequenced during a study of molecular identifiers for immune sequencing clone quantification. Study-wide context: In the replicates, RNA derived from about 19,000 or 110,000 naive CD8 cells was divided into five parts, and four were sequenced.

Sorting selected naive CD8 T cells with a CD8+CD4-CCR7+CD45RA+ phenotype. This clonotype has only a few counts. Its target is not known. Germline V gene sequence: CDR1 GTSNPN, CDR2 SVGIG (reference sequence). V gave up 2 bases and J gave up 7 bases, with 12 bases separating them. The CDR3 has 12 amino acids. TCRdb re-called the PCR reads with MiXCR, one entry per CDR3 protein. The top ten clones hold roughly 0.9% of a sample with about 640,000 distinct CDR3 sequences, 20% of them seen once. Study results and caveats: Over 99% of effector molecules, yet under 1% of naive-cell molecules, were held by clones above 20 RNA copies.

This TCR came from a human donor in good health. Some libraries in this study had Jurkat cell RNA spiked in. The chain employs TRBV30 and TRBJ2-7; no clear D gene. Sequencing input: naive CD8+ T cells from blood, with Jurkat cell RNA spiked in. The subset denotes: FACS-sorted CD8+CD4-CCR7+CD45RA+ naive T cells. Written as DNA, the CDR3 is TGTGCCTGGAGTAGGACCGTCGATGAGCAGTACTTC. Its protein product is CAWSRTVDEQYF.